Each of the 19 T cell receptor beta chains below was sequenced from the same sample in a study of T cells in Graves' hyperthyroidism and ophthalmopathy. Researchers amplified the TCR beta CDR3 regions from RNA transcripts. Using the HTBI primer set, a first-round RT-PCR was run on the TCR CDR3. Using its own MiXCR run on the multiplex PCR reads, TCRdb lists one record per CDR3 protein. Of approximately 210,000 distinct CDR3 sequences in the sample, 17% were seen once. The sequenced sample consisted of blood. Receptor source: a man aged 50 to 60 with Graves' hyperthyroidism.

The V gene is TRBV5-1, the J gene TRBJ2-5; D gene ambiguous. Germline V gene lookup returns CDR1 SGHRS and CDR2 YFSETQ. V was trimmed by 2 bases and J by 3 bases, leaving 14 bases between them. The CDR3 is 15 amino acids. The CDR3 protein is CASSFDGGIEETQYF. In DNA, the CDR3 is TGCGCCAGCAGCTTTGATGGCGGAATAGAAGAGACCCAGTACTTC.

This clonotype was seen ten or more times. The CDR3 here is CASSPGLAGVLSYNEQFF. The CDR3 bases are TGTGCCAGCAGCCCGGGACTAGCGGGAGTATTATCCTACAATGAGCAGTTCTTC. The chain joins TRBV12-3 or TRBV12-4 to TRBJ2-1, with 14 bases lining up with TRBD2. V dropped 6 bases and J dropped 1; count of bases not matched to a gene: 8. The CDR3 has 18 residues.

This clonotype was picked up many times. This chain links TRBV24-1 with TRBJ1-1; 7 nucleotides align to TRBD1. V lost 2 bases and J lost 1; bases outside the gene matches: 30. Germline CDR1 is KGHDR and CDR2 is SFDVKD. The CDR3 contains 24 residues. The CDR3 is CATSDSPPGQPKTPKRAKNTEAFF. DNA of the CDR3: TGTGCCACCAGTGATTCCCCTCCGGGACAGCCGAAAACCCCGAAACGGGCAAAGAACACTGAAGCTTTCTTT.

This clonotype was counted between two and nine times. This rearrangement joins TRBV10-2 to TRBJ1-1; D is possibly TRBD1 (5 bases). From germline, CDR1 is WSHSY and CDR2 SAAADI. The CDR3 consists of 15 residues. Trimming cost V 3 bases and J 1 base, with 12 bases left between them. The CDR3 is CASSDGEGRNTEAFF. The CDR3 coding sequence is TGCGCCAGCAGTGACGGCGAGGGGAGGAACACTGAAGCTTTCTTT.

This clonotype was seen ten or more times. The chain carries TRBV15 and TRBJ2-5; D is undetermined. Germline V gives CDR1 LNHNV, CDR2 YYDKDF (reference sequence). This CDR3 is built from 14 residues. V lost 0 bases and J lost 6, with 11 bases in between. CDR3 nucleotide sequence: TGTGCCACCAGCAGAGATTTTGGTGGGAAGACCCAGTACTTC. As protein: CATSRDFGGKTQYF.

At least ten counts were recorded for this clonotype. The chain carries TRBV20-1 and TRBJ2-1; D is perhaps TRBD2 (5 bases). Germline-derived CDR1 and CDR2 are DFQATT and SNEGSKA (reference sequence). Trimming cost V 0 bases and J 5 bases, with 14 bases left between them. The length of the CDR3 is 15 residues. DNA for the CDR3: TGCAGTGCTAGAGATGTCGGGAAGGCTCACAATGAGCAGTTCTTC. It encodes CSARDVGKAHNEQFF.

At least ten counts were recorded for this clonotype. J is TRBJ2-7 and V is TRBV27; 11 nucleotides agree with TRBD1. This CDR3 is built from 15 residues. V lost 2 bases and J lost 4; bases outside the gene matches: 4. Germline V gene lookup returns CDR1 MNHEY and CDR2 SMNVEV (reference sequence). CDR3 DNA: TGTGCCAGCAGTTTAGGACAGGGGGCTGTATACGAGCAGTACTTC. Translation: CASSLGQGAVYEQYF.

This clonotype was detected many times. The V gene is TRBV2, the J gene TRBJ2-2; possible D gene TRBD2, 6 bases. This CDR3 has 14 amino acids. With 6 bases removed from V and 7 bases from J, the gap between germline ends came to 15 bases. Per germline, CDR1 SNHLY and CDR2 FYNNEI. The DNA for the CDR3 is TGTGCCAGCAGGCGGGACGTTAATGGCGGGGAGCTGTTTTTT. Protein product: CASRRDVNGGELFF.

This clonotype came up a few times. The chain couples TRBV9 to TRBJ2-1, with 7 bases that match TRBD1. Germline V gene lookup returns CDR1 SGDLS and CDR2 YYNGEE. With V trimmed by 4 bases and J by 4 bases, 5 bases remained unmatched. This CDR3 spans 14 amino acids. The CDR3 DNA follows: TGTGCCAGCAGCTCCAACAGGGGATACAATGAGCAGTTCTTC. Translating it yields CASSSNRGYNEQFF.

This clonotype showed up just a few times. This sequence joins TRBV7-3 and TRBJ2-5, with 7 positions matching TRBD2. This CDR3 region has 15 residues. V was clipped by 3 bases and J by 2 bases; unmatched bases: 6. Germline CDR1 is SGHTA and CDR2 is FQGTGA. The CDR3 bases are TGTGCCAGCAGCTTGGGAGCGGGACCTCAAGAGACCCAGTACTTC. As protein: CASSLGAGPQETQYF.

The chain links TRBV28 to TRBJ2-5, with D perhaps being TRBD1 or TRBD2 (7 bases each). The CDR3 covers 13 residues. Germline lookup yields CDR1 MDHEN and CDR2 SYDVKM. Trimming pared 2 bases from V and 7 bases from J, leaving 11 bases between. The CDR3 region is CASSLGRGGTQYF. In DNA form, the CDR3 reads TGTGCCAGCAGTTTAGGCAGGGGGGGGACCCAGTACTTC.

This sequence joins TRBV20-1 and TRBJ1-1, with D perhaps TRBD1 (6 bases). This CDR3 has 14 amino acids. Germline V CDR1 and CDR2: DFQATT, SNEGSKA (reference sequence). V lost 1 base, J lost 8 bases, and 17 bases lay in between. The CDR3 here is CSARVSTGSSEAFF. The CDR3 DNA sequence: TGCAGTGCTAGAGTCTCGACAGGTTCTTCCGAAGCTTTCTTT.

This clonotype was recorded at least ten times. The V and J genes are TRBV5-1 and TRBJ2-6; D possibly corresponds to TRBD1 (6 bases). V lost 2 bases, J lost 2 bases, and 8 bases lay in between. From germline, CDR1 is SGHRS and CDR2 YFSETQ. The CDR3 runs 15 residues. This CDR3 reads CASSLQGTGANVLTF. In DNA, the CDR3 is TGCGCCAGCAGCTTACAGGGTACTGGGGCCAACGTCCTGACTTTC.

This clonotype was seen many times. The V call is TRBV20-1, the J call TRBJ2-1, with TRBD2 matching 10 bases. J lost 8 bases, V lost 4 bases, and 17 bases had no gene match. The germline V gene has CDR1 DFQATT and CDR2 SNEGSKA (reference sequence). CDR3 size: 17 residues. The CDR3 protein is CSATTLLAGEELDEQFF. DNA for the CDR3: TGCAGTGCTACCACTCTCCTAGCGGGAGAGGAACTGGATGAGCAGTTCTTC.

This clonotype occurred many times. The chain joins TRBV5-1 to TRBJ2-1, with TRBD2 matching over 8 bases. The CDR3 covers 13 residues. The trim removed 4 bases at V and 6 bases at J, leaving 3 bases unmatched. Germline V gene data show CDR1 as SGHRS and CDR2 as YFSETQ. The CDR3 coding sequence is TGCGCCAGCAGCCCAACTAGCGGCAATGAGCAGTTCTTC. Protein: CASSPTSGNEQFF.

Many counts were recorded for this clonotype. V is TRBV3-1 and J is TRBJ1-5; unclear D gene. The CDR3 is 13 amino acids. Between the trimmed V and J ends, which lost 0 bases and 5 bases, there was a span of 5 bases. Germline V lookup: CDR1 LGHDT, CDR2 YNNKEL (reference sequence). Written as DNA, the CDR3 is TGTGCCAGCAGCCAAGACAGGTATCAGCCCCAGCATTTT. Its translation: CASSQDRYQPQHF.

This clonotype has more than one count but fewer than ten. The chain recombines TRBV7-3 with TRBJ1-2; 9 bases align to TRBD1. Looked up from germline, CDR1 is SGHTA and CDR2 is FQGTGA. CDR3 length equals 14 residues. V shed 5 bases and J 7 bases; nucleotides not matched to a gene: 8. CDR3 coding DNA: TGTGCCAGCAGCGTCACAGGGGGCGCAACTGGCTACACCTTC. Its protein product is CASSVTGGATGYTF. The full variable domain, its missing parts supplied by reference TRBV7-3 and TRBJ1-2, is GAGVSQTPSNKVTEKGKYVELRCDPISGHTALYWYRQSLGQGPEFLIYFQGTGAADDSGLPNDRFFAVRPEGSVSTLKIQRTERGDSAVYLCASSVTGGATGYTFGSGTRLTVV.

The chain is built from TRBV7-3 and TRBJ2-2; tentatively, D is TRBD1 or TRBD2 (5 bases each). Germline V CDR1 and CDR2: SGHTA, FQGTGA. The CDR3 length is 12 residues. V lost 8 bases, J lost 2 bases, and 6 bases lay in between. In nucleotides, the CDR3 is TGTGCCAGCGGGGGTAACACCGGGGAGCTGTTTTTT. This codes for CASGGNTGELFF.

The table lists this clonotype with a few counts. V usage is TRBV4-3 and J usage is TRBJ2-7, with unresolved D. This CDR3 has 14 amino acids. V shed 1 base and J shed 0 bases, with 7 bases lying between them. In germline, CDR1 is LGHNA, CDR2 YSLEER. The CDR3 DNA is TGCGCCAGCAGCCAAGGGCCCTACTCCTACGAGCAGTACTTC. Amino acids: CASSQGPYSYEQYF.